Listed below are T cell receptor beta chains from one sample, sequenced in a study of Ad26.COV2.S vaccination and SARS-CoV-2 variants. The data were produced by immunoSEQ multiplex PCR, yet TCRdb's version contains in-frame clones alone and is incomplete. The sample carries about 220,000 clones, 88% recorded once. Sequenced here: peripheral blood, sampled in a trial of Ad26.COV2.S vaccine versus placebo. Receptors were obtained from a person aged 18 to 59 who received the Ad26.COV2.S COVID-19 vaccine or a placebo. Each CDR3 is given with its conserved first and last residue. Each record gives: J gene, V gene, D gene, clone size, CDR3 DNA, CDR3 protein. The D gene is left open where the match is weak. A row's size may be missing; if present it is once, few, many or a size class.

J: TRBJ2-2; V: TRBV27; D: TRBD2; size: -; DNA: TGTGCCAGCATTCCCCAGGGGACTAGCGGGGGGGCCGAAACCGGGGAGCTGTTTTTT; CDR3: CASIPQGTSGGAETGELFF
J: TRBJ1-2; V: TRBV19; D: TRBD1; size: -; DNA: TGTGCCAGTAGTCCGCCCCGACAGGGTGGGTATGGCTACACCTTC; CDR3: CASSPPRQGGYGYTF
J: TRBJ1-2; V: TRBV28; D: -; size: -; DNA: TGTGCCAGCAGTCCCCCCCCTTATGGCTACACCTTC; CDR3: CASSPPPYGYTF
J: TRBJ2-1; V: TRBV2; D: -; size: -; DNA: TGTGCCAGCAGATTTACTAGCCCGAGACTTAGCTCCTACAATGAGCAGTTCTTC; CDR3: CASRFTSPRLSSYNEQFF
J: TRBJ1-4; V: TRBV29-1; D: -; size: -; DNA: TGCAGCGTTGTCGCGGGCAGCAATAATGAAAAACTGTTTTTT; CDR3: CSVVAGSNNEKLFF
J: TRBJ2-7; V: TRBV7-2; D: -; size: -; DNA: TGTGCCAGCAGTTTCTCCTACGAGCAGTACTTC; CDR3: CASSFSYEQYF
J: TRBJ1-2; V: TRBV30; D: -; size: -; DNA: TGTGCCTGGAGTGTAAGGGGGAACTATGGCTACACCTTC; CDR3: CAWSVRGNYGYTF
J: TRBJ1-6; V: TRBV2; D: TRBD1; size: many; DNA: TGTGCCAGCGTAGGGACAGGTGGTTCACCCCTCCACTTT; CDR3: CASVGTGGSPLHF
J: TRBJ2-3; V: TRBV2; D: -; size: -; DNA: TGTGCCAGCGACCGGGGCAGGGGGGTGACAGATACGCAGTATTTT; CDR3: CASDRGRGVTDTQYF
J: TRBJ1-5; V: TRBV11-2; D: -; size: -; DNA: TGTGCCAGCAGCTTAGGTCCCCAGGGTAATCAGCCCCAGCATTTT; CDR3: CASSLGPQGNQPQHF
J: TRBJ2-7; V: TRBV11-2; D: -; size: -; DNA: TGTGCCAGCAGCCGGTTGGGGGCAGGGAATTTTTACGAGCAGTACTTC; CDR3: CASSRLGAGNFYEQYF
J: TRBJ1-4; V: TRBV7-6; D: -; size: -; DNA: TGTGCCAGCAGCTTAGGCCGACAGGAACCAACTAATGAAAAACTGTTTTTT; CDR3: CASSLGRQEPTNEKLFF
J: TRBJ1-1; V: TRBV28; D: -; size: -; DNA: TGTGCCAGCAGTCCTCGGGGACGGGTGAACACTGAAGCTTTCTTT; CDR3: CASSPRGRVNTEAFF
J: TRBJ1-1; V: TRBV6-4; D: -; size: -; DNA: TGTGCCAGCAGTCGGGACACACTGAACACTGAAGCTTTCTTT; CDR3: CASSRDTLNTEAFF
J: TRBJ2-2; V: TRBV29-1; D: -; size: once; DNA: TGCAGCGTTCGGGACACCGGGGAGCTGTTTTTT; CDR3: CSVRDTGELFF
J: TRBJ1-5; V: TRBV21-1; D: -; size: -; DNA: TGTGCCAGCAGCAAAGCGGTACAGGGACTTTATAGCAATCAGCCCCAGCATTTT; CDR3: CASSKAVQGLYSNQPQHF
J: TRBJ2-7; V: TRBV28; D: TRBD1; size: -; DNA: TGTGCCAGCAGCGACTCCGGGACAGCTGTCGAGCAGTACTTC; CDR3: CASSDSGTAVEQYF
J: TRBJ2-7; V: TRBV6-2/TRBV6-3; D: TRBD2; size: -; DNA: TGTGCCAGCAGTTTAGCGGGGGCCATCGACTCCTACGAGCAGTACTTC; CDR3: CASSLAGAIDSYEQYF
J: TRBJ1-2; V: TRBV6-5; D: -; size: -; DNA: TGTGCCAGCAGTCCAGGGTTAGGCGGCTACACCTTC; CDR3: CASSPGLGGYTF
J: TRBJ1-5; V: TRBV28; D: -; size: -; DNA: TGTGCCAGCAGTTTATCCGGCCAGCCCCAGCATTTT; CDR3: CASSLSGQPQHF
J: TRBJ2-7; V: TRBV4-1; D: TRBD2; size: once; DNA: TGCGCCAGCAGCCAAGTGGGACTAGCGGGGGTGGACGAGCAGTACTTC; CDR3: CASSQVGLAGVDEQYF
J: TRBJ2-1; V: TRBV28; D: TRBD1; size: few; DNA: TGTGCCAGCAGTTTAGACAGGGGATCAACCTCCTACAATGAGCAGTTCTTC; CDR3: CASSLDRGSTSYNEQFF
J: TRBJ2-3; V: TRBV4-2; D: -; size: -; DNA: TGTGCCAGCAGCCCCGTCCCTAGCGAAGTGAGCACAGATACGCAGTATTTT; CDR3: CASSPVPSEVSTDTQYF
J: TRBJ1-3; V: TRBV7-2; D: -; size: -; DNA: TGTGCCAGCAGCTTGCAACCTGGAAACACCATATATTTT; CDR3: CASSLQPGNTIYF
J: TRBJ2-1; V: TRBV5-1; D: -; size: -; DNA: TGCGCCAGCTCCCCGGGACTTGTTGACAATGAGCAGTTCTTC; CDR3: CASSPGLVDNEQFF
J: TRBJ2-7; V: TRBV9; D: TRBD1; size: -; DNA: TGTGCCAGCAGCCCAAGGGGGCGCTGGGGCTACGAGCAGTACTTC; CDR3: CASSPRGRWGYEQYF
J: TRBJ1-2; V: TRBV28; D: TRBD1; size: once; DNA: TGTGCCAGCAGTACGCCCGCCGGGACAGGGACAGGAAGGGGCTACACCTTC; CDR3: CASSTPAGTGTGRGYTF
J: TRBJ1-2; V: TRBV25-1; D: TRBD1; size: once; DNA: TGTGCCACCCCCTATTTATGGCCGGGACAGGGAGGAGATGGCTACACCTTC; CDR3: CATPYLWPGQGGDGYTF
J: TRBJ1-1; V: TRBV4-1; D: -; size: -; DNA: TGCGCCAGCAGCCAAGATCGGGAAGAAGGGTATCCTGAAGCTTTCTTT; CDR3: CASSQDREEGYPEAFF
J: TRBJ2-5; V: TRBV2; D: TRBD1; size: once; DNA: TGTGCCAGCAGCGGGGACAGGCGAGAGACCCAGTACTTC; CDR3: CASSGDRRETQYF
J: TRBJ2-7; V: TRBV5-1; D: -; size: -; DNA: TGCGCCTCGTCTCCCAGTTTAACAGGTTTCTCCTACGAGCAGTACTTC; CDR3: CASSPSLTGFSYEQYF
J: TRBJ2-7; V: TRBV11-2; D: -; size: -; DNA: TGTGCCAGCAGCTTAGGGGGGTCGGCTTACGAGCAGTACTTC; CDR3: CASSLGGSAYEQYF
J: TRBJ2-7; V: TRBV18; D: -; size: -; DNA: TGTGCCAGCTCTAGGCAGGGGCTCTACGAGCAGTACTTC; CDR3: CASSRQGLYEQYF
J: TRBJ1-2; V: TRBV7-9; D: TRBD1; size: -; DNA: TGTGCCAGCAGCTGGGGACAGGGTGCTAACTATGGCTACACCTTC; CDR3: CASSWGQGANYGYTF
J: TRBJ1-2; V: TRBV30; D: -; size: -; DNA: TGTGCCTGGAATAGCCAGGGACTTAACTATGGCTACACCTTC; CDR3: CAWNSQGLNYGYTF
J: TRBJ1-6; V: TRBV6-1; D: -; size: once; DNA: TGTGCCAGCAGTGAACTAGCGGGGAATTCACCCCTCCACTTT; CDR3: CASSELAGNSPLHF
J: TRBJ1-6; V: TRBV5-4; D: -; size: -; DNA: TGTGCCAGCAGCTACGGCCAGGTTGGCGGTTCACCCCTCCACTTT; CDR3: CASSYGQVGGSPLHF
J: TRBJ2-5; V: TRBV7-8; D: -; size: -; DNA: TGTGCCAGCAGCCTACTAGCTTCGGCAGAGACCCAGTACTTC; CDR3: CASSLLASAETQYF
J: TRBJ1-2; V: TRBV6-2/TRBV6-3; D: -; size: -; DNA: TGTGCCAGCACCCCCGGATGGGCCGCTACTAACTATGGCTACACCTTC; CDR3: CASTPGWAATNYGYTF
J: TRBJ2-5; V: TRBV10-3; D: TRBD2; size: -; DNA: TGTGCCATCAGTGAGCCTGGACTAGCGGGGGGCTTTGAGACCCAGTACTTC; CDR3: CAISEPGLAGGFETQYF
J: TRBJ2-7; V: TRBV5-6; D: TRBD1; size: -; DNA: TGTGCCAGCAGCTTGCGCCGGGACAGGGTTGGCGAGCAGTACTTC; CDR3: CASSLRRDRVGEQYF
J: TRBJ2-3; V: TRBV19; D: TRBD2; size: -; DNA: TGTGCCATTCGGTCGACTAGCGGAGATACGCAGTATTTT; CDR3: CAIRSTSGDTQYF
J: TRBJ2-4; V: TRBV25-1; D: -; size: -; DNA: TGTGCCAGCAGTGGAAGGACCCAAAACATTCAGTACTTC; CDR3: CASSGRTQNIQYF
J: TRBJ2-5; V: TRBV2; D: TRBD1; size: -; DNA: TGTGCCAGTCCTCGGGACAGGGGGCGCCGGGAGACCCAGTACTTC; CDR3: CASPRDRGRRETQYF
J: TRBJ2-7; V: TRBV29-1; D: -; size: -; DNA: TGCAGCATCGTACAGGCTAACTACGAGCAGTACTTC; CDR3: CSIVQANYEQYF
J: TRBJ1-1; V: TRBV11-1; D: -; size: -; DNA: TGTGCCAGCAGCTTTGGGCGTGACACTGAAGCTTTCTTT; CDR3: CASSFGRDTEAFF
J: TRBJ2-7; V: TRBV27; D: -; size: -; DNA: TGTGCCAGCAAAGGGTCCGGCAGGTTCTCCTACGAGCAGTACTTC; CDR3: CASKGSGRFSYEQYF